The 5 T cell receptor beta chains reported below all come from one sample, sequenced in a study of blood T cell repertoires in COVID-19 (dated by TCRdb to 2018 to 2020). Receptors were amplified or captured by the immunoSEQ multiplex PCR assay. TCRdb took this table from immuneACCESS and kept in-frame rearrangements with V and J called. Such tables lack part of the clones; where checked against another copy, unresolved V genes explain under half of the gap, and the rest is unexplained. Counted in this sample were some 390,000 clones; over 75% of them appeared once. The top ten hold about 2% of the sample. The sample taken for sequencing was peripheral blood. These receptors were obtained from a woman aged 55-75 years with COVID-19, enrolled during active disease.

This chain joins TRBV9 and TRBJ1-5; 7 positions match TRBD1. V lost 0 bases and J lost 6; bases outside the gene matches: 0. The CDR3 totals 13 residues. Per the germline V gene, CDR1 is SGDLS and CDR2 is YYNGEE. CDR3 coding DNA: TGTGCCAGCAGCGTAGGACAGGGTCAGCCCCAGCATTTT. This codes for CASSVGQGQPQHF. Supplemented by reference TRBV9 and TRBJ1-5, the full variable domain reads DSGVTQTPKHLITATGQRVTLRCSPRSGDLSVYWYQQSLDQGLQFLIQYYNGEERAKGNILERFSAQQFPDLHSELNLSSLELGDSALYFCASSVGQGQPQHFGDGTRLSIL.

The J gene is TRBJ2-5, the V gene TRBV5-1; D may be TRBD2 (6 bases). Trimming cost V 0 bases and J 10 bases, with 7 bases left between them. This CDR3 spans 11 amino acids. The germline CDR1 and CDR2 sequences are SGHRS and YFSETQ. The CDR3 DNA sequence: TGCGCCAGCAGCTTGGCCGGGGGCCAGTACTTC. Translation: CASSLAGGQYF.

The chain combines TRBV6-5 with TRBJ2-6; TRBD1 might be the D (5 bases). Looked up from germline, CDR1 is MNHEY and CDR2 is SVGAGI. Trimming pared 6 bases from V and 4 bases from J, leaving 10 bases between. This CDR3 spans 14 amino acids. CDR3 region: CASRQVSGANVLTF. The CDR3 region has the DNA TGTGCCAGCAGACAGGTTTCCGGGGCCAACGTCCTGACTTTC.

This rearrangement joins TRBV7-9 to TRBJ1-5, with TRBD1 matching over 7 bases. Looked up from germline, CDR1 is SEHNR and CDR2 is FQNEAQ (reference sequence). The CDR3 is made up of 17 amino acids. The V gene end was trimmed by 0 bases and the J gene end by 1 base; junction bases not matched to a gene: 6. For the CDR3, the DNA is TGTGCCAGCAGCTTAGCGGTGTCAGGGGGAAGCAATCAGCCCCAGCATTTT. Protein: CASSLAVSGGSNQPQHF.

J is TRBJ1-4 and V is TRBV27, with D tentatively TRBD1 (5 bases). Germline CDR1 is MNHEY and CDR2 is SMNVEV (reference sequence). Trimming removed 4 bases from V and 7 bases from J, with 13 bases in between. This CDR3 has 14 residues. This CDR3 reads CASSYQGFGEKLFF. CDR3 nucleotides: TGTGCCAGCAGTTATCAGGGCTTCGGTGAAAAACTGTTTTTT.